The clone carrying this T cell receptor beta chain was picked up many times. This sample is part of a study of early T cells in non-severe SARS-CoV-2 infection. Study in general: The sequenced material was bulk RNA from unsorted whole blood, and its chains were unpaired.

Germline-derived CDR1 and CDR2 are MDHEN and SYDVKM. The CDR3 extends over 14 amino acids. V was trimmed by 2 bases and J by 4 bases, leaving 10 bases between them. MiXCR, run by TCRdb on the 5' RACE reads, gives a single entry per CDR3 protein. Among 80,000 to 100,000 distinct CDR3 sequences listed, roughly an eighth were seen once. The sequenced sample consisted of whole blood. The receptor's source is an adult who was a healthcare worker with PCR-confirmed SARS-CoV-2 infection or an uninfected control (not recorded which). The J gene is TRBJ2-3, the V gene TRBV28; possibly TRBD2 for D (5 bases). CDR3 sequence (DNA): TGTGCCAGCAGTTTAAGGAGGTGGGCAGATACGCAGTATTTT. Protein product: CASSLRRWADTQYF.